The 4 T cell receptor beta chains listed next were all sequenced from one sample in a study of control samples from healthy donors and cancer patients. Here immunoSEQ multiplex PCR was the method, and the copy in TCRdb shows in-frame clones only, minus some. This table holds roughly 220,000 clones, around 94% found once. The sample was blood. The receptors originated from a middle-aged man in good health.

The genes are TRBV30 and TRBJ2-5, with TRBD1 identical over 9 bases. The CDR3 is 16 residues long. J lost 5 bases, V lost 0 bases, and 10 bases had no gene match. The germline CDR1 and CDR2 sequences are GTSNPN and SVGIG (reference sequence). Written as DNA, the CDR3 is TGTGCCTGGAGTGTCGGGGACAGGGTCTATTCGGAGACCCAGTACTTC. It translates to CAWSVGDRVYSETQYF.

The rearrangement uses TRBV2 and TRBJ1-1; 9 nucleotides match TRBD1. The CDR3 sequence is 16 residues long. In germline, CDR1 is SNHLY, CDR2 FYNNEI. V lost 6 bases to trimming and J lost 1 base; unmatched junction nucleotides: 9. The CDR3 DNA follows: TGTGCCAGCAGCCGACTCGGGACAGGGCAGAACACTGAAGCTTTCTTT. It codes for CASSRLGTGQNTEAFF.

Here the CDR3 reads CASSRGDMAGESGNTIYF. CDR3 bases: TGCGCCAGCAGCCGTGGGGACATGGCAGGGGAAAGCGGAAACACCATATATTTT. The V call is TRBV4-1, the J call TRBJ1-3; a possible D gene is TRBD1 (6 bases). V was trimmed by 4 bases and J by 4 bases, leaving 23 bases between them. Germline V gene lookup returns CDR1 MGHRA and CDR2 YSYEKL. The CDR3 loop spans 18 amino acids.

The rearrangement links TRBV27 to TRBJ1-6; D is unresolved. The germline CDR1 and CDR2 sequences are MNHEY and SMNVEV (reference sequence). V was trimmed by 6 bases and J by 8 bases, leaving 17 bases between them. The CDR3 is made up of 15 amino acids. CDR3 nucleotide sequence: TGTGCCAGCAGCCCTATGCGCACCAACGATTCACCCCTCCACTTT. It is translated as CASSPMRTNDSPLHF.